This TCR beta chain was identified in a study of regulatory dendritic cells for organ transplantation. Study outcomes and limitations: Among resting subsets, memory CD8+ cells contained the most alloreactive clonotypes.

This clone was seen only a few times. Its antigen is unknown. Trimming took off 8 bases at V and 3 bases at J, with 16 bases between the two ends. The germline CDR1 and CDR2 sequences are GTSNPN and SVGIG (reference sequence). The CDR3 sequence is 13 residues long. Profiled with immunoSEQ multiplex PCR; TCRdb holds only in-frame clones, not every one. The table includes under 40,000 clones, about 93% detected once. The sequencing sample was made of naive CD8+ T cells from blood. Subset given: CD45RA+ naive T cells. The chain employs TRBV30 and TRBJ1-2, with D tentatively TRBD1 (5 bases). The TCR was taken from a human donor in good health. The CDR3 DNA is TGTGCCCTCGATCGGGGCGATGACTATGGCTACACCTTC. Protein sequence: CALDRGDDYGYTF.